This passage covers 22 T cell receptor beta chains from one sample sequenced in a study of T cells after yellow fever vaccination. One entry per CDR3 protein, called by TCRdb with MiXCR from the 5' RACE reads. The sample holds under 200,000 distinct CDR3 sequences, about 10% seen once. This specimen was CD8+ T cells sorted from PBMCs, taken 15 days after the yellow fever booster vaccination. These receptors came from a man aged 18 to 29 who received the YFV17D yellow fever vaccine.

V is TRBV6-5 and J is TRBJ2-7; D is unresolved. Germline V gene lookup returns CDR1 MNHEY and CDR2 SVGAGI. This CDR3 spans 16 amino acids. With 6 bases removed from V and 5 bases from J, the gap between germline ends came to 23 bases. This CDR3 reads CASRARWQDFLHEQYF. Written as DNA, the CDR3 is TGTGCCAGCAGGGCTAGGTGGCAGGATTTTCTCCACGAGCAGTACTTC.

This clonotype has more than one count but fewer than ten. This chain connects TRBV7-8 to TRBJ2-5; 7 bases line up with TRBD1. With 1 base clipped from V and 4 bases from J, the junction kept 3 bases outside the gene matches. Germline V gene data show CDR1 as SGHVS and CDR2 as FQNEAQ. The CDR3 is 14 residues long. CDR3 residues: CASSLGQGLETQYF. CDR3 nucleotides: TGTGCCAGCAGCTTAGGACAGGGTTTAGAGACCCAGTACTTC.

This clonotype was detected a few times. CDR3 residues: CASGPWSPLHF. CDR3 coding DNA: TGTGCCAGCGGCCCATGGTCACCCCTCCACTTT. The chain is built from TRBV6-5 and TRBJ1-6; D uncertain. The V gene lost 8 bases and the J gene lost 10 bases, with 9 bases spanning the gap. The CDR3 has 11 amino acids. The germline CDR1 and CDR2 sequences are MNHEY and SVGAGI.

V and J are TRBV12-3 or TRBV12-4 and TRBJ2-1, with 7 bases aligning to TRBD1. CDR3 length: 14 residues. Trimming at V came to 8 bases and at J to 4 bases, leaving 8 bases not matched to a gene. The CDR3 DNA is TGTGCCAGCGGCCCTGGACAGGTTTACAATGAGCAGTTCTTC. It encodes CASGPGQVYNEQFF.

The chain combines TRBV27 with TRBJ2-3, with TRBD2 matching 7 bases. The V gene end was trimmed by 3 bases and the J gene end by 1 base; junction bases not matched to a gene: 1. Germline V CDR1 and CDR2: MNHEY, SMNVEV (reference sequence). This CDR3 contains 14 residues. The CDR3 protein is CASSFTSGTDTQYF. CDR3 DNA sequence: TGTGCCAGCAGTTTTACTAGCGGCACAGATACGCAGTATTTT.

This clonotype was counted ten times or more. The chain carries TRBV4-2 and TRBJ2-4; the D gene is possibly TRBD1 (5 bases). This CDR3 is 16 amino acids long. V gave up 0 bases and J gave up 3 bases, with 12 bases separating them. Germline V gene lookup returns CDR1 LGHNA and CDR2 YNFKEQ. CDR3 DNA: TGTGCCAGCAGCCAAGATCCAGGGTATATCAAAAACATTCAGTACTTC. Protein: CASSQDPGYIKNIQYF.

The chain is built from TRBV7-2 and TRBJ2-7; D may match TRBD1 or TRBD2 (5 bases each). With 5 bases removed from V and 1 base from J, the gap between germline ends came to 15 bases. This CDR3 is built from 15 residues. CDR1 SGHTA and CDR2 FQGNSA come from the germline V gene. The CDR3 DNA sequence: TGTGCCAGCAGCCCAATGGGACGGACATCCTACGAGCAGTACTTC. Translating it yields CASSPMGRTSYEQYF.

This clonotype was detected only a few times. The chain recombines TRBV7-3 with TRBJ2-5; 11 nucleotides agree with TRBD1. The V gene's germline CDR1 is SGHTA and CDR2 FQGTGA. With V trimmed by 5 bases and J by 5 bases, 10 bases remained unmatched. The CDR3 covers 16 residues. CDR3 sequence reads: CASSETGTGGLETQYF. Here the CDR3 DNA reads TGTGCCAGCAGCGAGACCGGGACAGGGGGTCTGGAGACCCAGTACTTC.

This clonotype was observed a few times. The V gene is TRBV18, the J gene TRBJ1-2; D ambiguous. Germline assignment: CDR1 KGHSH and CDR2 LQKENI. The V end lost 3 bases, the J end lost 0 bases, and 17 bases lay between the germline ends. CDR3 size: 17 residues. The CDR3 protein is CASSPDQEFVANYGYTF. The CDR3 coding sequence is TGTGCCAGCTCACCTGACCAAGAATTTGTTGCTAACTATGGCTACACCTTC. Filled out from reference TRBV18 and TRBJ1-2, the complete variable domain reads NAGVMQNPRHLVRRRGQEARLRCSPMKGHSHVYWYRQLPEEGLKFMVYLQKENIIDESGMPKERFSAEFPKEGPSILRIQQVVRGDSAAYFCASSPDQEFVANYGYTFGSGTRLTVV.

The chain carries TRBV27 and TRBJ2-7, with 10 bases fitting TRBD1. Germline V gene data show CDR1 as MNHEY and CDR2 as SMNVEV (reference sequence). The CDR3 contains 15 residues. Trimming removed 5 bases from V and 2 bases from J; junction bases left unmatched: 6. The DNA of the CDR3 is TGTGCCAGCAGTCAGCGGGGGACAGGGGCCTACGAGCAGTACTTC. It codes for CASSQRGTGAYEQYF.

CDR3 residues: CASRLVGWLAGGYNEQFF. Written as DNA, the CDR3 is TGTGCCAGCCGCCTCGTAGGGTGGCTAGCGGGGGGGTACAATGAGCAGTTCTTC. The J gene is TRBJ2-1, the V gene TRBV2; the match to TRBD2 covers 12 bases. The CDR3 loop spans 18 amino acids. Germline CDR1 and CDR2: SNHLY and FYNNEI. V lost 8 bases to trimming and J lost 4 bases; unmatched junction nucleotides: 15.

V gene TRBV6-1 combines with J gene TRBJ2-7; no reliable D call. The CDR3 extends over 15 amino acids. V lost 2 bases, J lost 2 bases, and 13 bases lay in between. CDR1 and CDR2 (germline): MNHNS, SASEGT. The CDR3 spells CASSEKALTPYEQYF. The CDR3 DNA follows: TGTGCCAGCAGTGAAAAGGCACTGACCCCCTACGAGCAGTACTTC.

The CDR3 reads CASSDYASGSNSPLHF. The DNA of the CDR3 is TGTGCCAGCAGTGACTACGCAAGTGGGTCTAATTCACCCCTCCACTTT. The chain uses TRBV6-4 and TRBJ1-6; no clear D gene. CDR3 size: 16 residues. The V gene's germline CDR1 is MRHNA and CDR2 SNTAGT. V dropped 1 base and J dropped 6 bases, with 13 bases sitting between them.

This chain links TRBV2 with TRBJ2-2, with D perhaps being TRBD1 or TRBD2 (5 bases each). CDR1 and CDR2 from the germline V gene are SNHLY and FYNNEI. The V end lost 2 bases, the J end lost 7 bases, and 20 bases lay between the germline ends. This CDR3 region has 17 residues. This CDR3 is CASSENFQGRENGELFF. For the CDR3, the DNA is TGTGCCAGCAGTGAAAATTTCCAGGGTCGGGAAAACGGGGAGCTGTTTTTT.

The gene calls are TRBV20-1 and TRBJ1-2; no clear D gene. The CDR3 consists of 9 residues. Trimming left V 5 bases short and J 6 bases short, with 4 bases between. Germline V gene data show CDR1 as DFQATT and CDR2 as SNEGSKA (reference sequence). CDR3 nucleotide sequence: TGCAGTGCTGGGAATGGCTACACCTTC. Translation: CSAGNGYTF.

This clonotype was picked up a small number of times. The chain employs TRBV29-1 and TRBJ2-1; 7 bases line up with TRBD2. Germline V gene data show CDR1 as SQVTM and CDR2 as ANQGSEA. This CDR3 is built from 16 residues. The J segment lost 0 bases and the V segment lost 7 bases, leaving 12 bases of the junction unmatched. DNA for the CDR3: TGCAGCGCTGGGGGGGACCTCCCGAGCTCCTACAATGAGCAGTTCTTC. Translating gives CSAGGDLPSSYNEQFF.

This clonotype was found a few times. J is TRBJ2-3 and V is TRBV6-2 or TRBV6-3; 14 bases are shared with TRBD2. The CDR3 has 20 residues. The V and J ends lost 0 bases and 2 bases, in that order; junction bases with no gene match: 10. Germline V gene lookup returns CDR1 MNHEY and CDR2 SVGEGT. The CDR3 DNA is TGTGCCAGCAGTTACTCTACCTCGGGACTAGCGGGGGCCCCCACAGATACGCAGTATTTT. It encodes CASSYSTSGLAGAPTDTQYF.

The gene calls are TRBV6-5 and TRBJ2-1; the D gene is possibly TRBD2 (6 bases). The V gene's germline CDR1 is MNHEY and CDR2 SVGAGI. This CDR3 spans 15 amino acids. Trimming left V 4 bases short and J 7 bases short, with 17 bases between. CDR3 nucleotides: TGTGCCAGCAGTTCCCCCTCGGGGGTCGGTAATGAGCAGTTCTTC. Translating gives CASSSPSGVGNEQFF.

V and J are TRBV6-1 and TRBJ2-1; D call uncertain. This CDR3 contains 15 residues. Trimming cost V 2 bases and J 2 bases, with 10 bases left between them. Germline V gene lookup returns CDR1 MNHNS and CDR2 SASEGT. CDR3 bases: TGTGCCAGCAGTGAAAGTTGGTCCACCTACAATGAGCAGTTCTTC. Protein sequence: CASSESWSTYNEQFF.

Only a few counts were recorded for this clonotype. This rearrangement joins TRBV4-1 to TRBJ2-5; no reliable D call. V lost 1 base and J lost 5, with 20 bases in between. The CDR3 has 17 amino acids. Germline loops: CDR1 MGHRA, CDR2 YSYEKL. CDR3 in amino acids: CASSQVYGKTHGETQYF. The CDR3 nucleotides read TGCGCCAGCAGCCAAGTTTACGGCAAGACGCATGGGGAGACCCAGTACTTC.

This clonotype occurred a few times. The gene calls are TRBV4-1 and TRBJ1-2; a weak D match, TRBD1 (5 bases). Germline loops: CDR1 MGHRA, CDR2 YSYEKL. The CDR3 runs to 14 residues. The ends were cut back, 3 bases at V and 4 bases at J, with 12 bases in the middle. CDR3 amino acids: CASSHVSGAYGYTF. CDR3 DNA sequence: TGCGCCAGCAGCCATGTCTCCGGGGCCTATGGCTACACCTTC.

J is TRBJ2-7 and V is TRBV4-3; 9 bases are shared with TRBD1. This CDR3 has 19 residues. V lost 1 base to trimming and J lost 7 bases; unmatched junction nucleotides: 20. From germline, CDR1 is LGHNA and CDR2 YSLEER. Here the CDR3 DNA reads TGCGCCAGCAGCCAAGTTTTTCCCGAAGAGGGGGACAGGGATGAGGAGCAGTACTTC. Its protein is CASSQVFPEEGDRDEEQYF.